This T cell receptor (beta chain) was found in a study of CD4 T cells in relation to SARS-CoV-2 and coronaviruses. Here immunoSEQ multiplex PCR was the method, and the copy in TCRdb shows in-frame clones only, minus some. This sample yields tens of thousands of clones, of which roughly 90% are seen a single time; about a tenth belongs to the top ten. CDR1 is SGHVS and CDR2 is FQNEAQ in the germline V gene. The CDR3 has 16 residues. The V segment lost 0 bases and the J segment 2 bases; nucleotides outside the gene matches: 6. The source of this sequence is an adult with COVID-19. V is TRBV7-8 and J is TRBJ2-5, with 7 bases that match TRBD2. Sequencing was done on a sample of memory CD4+ T cells from PBMCs. The CDR3 coding sequence is TGTGCCAGCAGCTTAGCACGCGGGGGATATCAAGAGACCCAGTACTTC. Its translation is CASSLARGGYQETQYF.